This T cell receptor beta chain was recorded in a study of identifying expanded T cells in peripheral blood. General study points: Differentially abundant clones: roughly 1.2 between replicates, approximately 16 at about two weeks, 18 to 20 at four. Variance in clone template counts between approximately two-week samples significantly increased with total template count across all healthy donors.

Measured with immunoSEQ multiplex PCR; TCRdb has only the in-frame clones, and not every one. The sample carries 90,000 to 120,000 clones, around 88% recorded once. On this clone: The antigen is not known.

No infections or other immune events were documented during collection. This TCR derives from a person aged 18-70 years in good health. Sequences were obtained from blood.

The CDR3 nucleotides read TGTGCCAGCAATTGGCTAGCGGGTGTGGACGAGCAGTACTTC. Translation: CASNWLAGVDEQYF. The V and J genes are TRBV2 and TRBJ2-7; 8 positions match TRBD2. Trimming removed 7 bases from V and 5 bases from J; junction bases left unmatched: 10. Germline lookup yields CDR1 SNHLY and CDR2 FYNNEI. CDR3 length: 14 amino acids. The full variable domain, with the rest looked up from reference TRBV2 and TRBJ2-7, is EPEVTQTPSHQVTQMGQEVILRCVPISNHLYFYWYRQILGQKVEFLVSFYNNEISEKSEIFDDQFSVERPDGSNFTLKIRSTKLEDSAMYFCASNWLAGVDEQYFGPGTRLTVT.